This T cell receptor beta chain was sequenced in a study of T cell changes during pregnancy in multiple sclerosis. TCRdb's table, derived via immunoSEQ multiplex PCR, lists solely in-frame clones and lacks some. This table holds some 70,000 clones, around nine tenths found once. Trimming removed 5 bases at V and 5 bases at J, with 12 bases between. CDR1 is SGHVS, CDR2 FQNEAQ, per germline. The CDR3 extends over 13 amino acids. The sequenced sample was peripheral blood, obtained in the second trimester of pregnancy. This receptor was obtained from a female donor in good health, enrolled as a control in a pregnancy study. The rearrangement uses TRBV7-8 and TRBJ2-5, with TRBD2 as a possible D gene (5 bases). The CDR3: CASSPPREETQYF. CDR3 sequence (DNA): TGTGCCAGCAGCCCCCCGAGGGAGGAGACCCAGTACTTC.